This TCR beta chain was obtained from a study of blood T cell repertoires in COVID-19. Enrolled during active infection, Seattle patients were then followed longitudinally. Assay: immunoSEQ multiplex PCR; the TCRdb copy retains only in-frame clones and omits some. This sample has about 480,000 clones, with approximately 88% found just once. The CDR3 is made up of 12 amino acids. Losses at the gene ends were 7 bases for V and 3 bases for J; bases not matched to a gene: 1. Looked up from germline, CDR1 is SQVTM and CDR2 is ANQGSEA. The sample taken for sequencing was peripheral blood. V gene TRBV29-1 combines with J gene TRBJ2-3, with 10 nucleotides matching TRBD1. This receptor was identified in a woman between 45 and 60 years old with COVID-19, enrolled during active disease. CDR3 bases: TGCAGCGAGGGACAGGGGACAGATACGCAGTATTTT. Its protein product is CSEGQGTDTQYF.